This is a list of T cell receptor beta chains from one sample in a study of blood T cells in healthy people across ages. TCRdb analysed the 5' RACE reads with MiXCR anew, one entry per CDR3 protein. The table records about 1,400,000 distinct CDR3 sequences, 59% of them present only once. The sequenced material came from blood. Source of these receptors: a young man in good health. The CDR3 runs from the conserved cysteine through the conserved F or W. The order of the fields is clone size, D gene, V gene, J gene, CDR3 protein, CDR3 DNA. D genes are given only for firm matches. Some rows mark clone size as missing; the rest say once, few, many or name a class of expanded clone.

many,NA,TRBV29-1,TRBJ1-2,CSVEDGYGGHYGYTF,TGCAGCGTTGAAGATGGGTACGGGGGACACTATGGCTACACCTTC
once,TRBD1,TRBV29-1,TRBJ1-1,CSVGVGTATEAFF,TGCAGCGTTGGGGTGGGGACAGCTACTGAAGCTTTCTTT
NA,NA,TRBV4-1,TRBJ2-7,CASSQDKGQVPFGETYEQYF,TGCGCCAGCAGCCAAGATAAGGGTCAGGTCCCTTTTGGGGAAACCTACGAGCAGTACTTC
NA,TRBD2,TRBV24-1,TRBJ2-1,CATSDMGLPYNEQFF,TGTGCCACCAGTGATATGGGACTACCATACAATGAGCAGTTCTTC
NA,TRBD1,TRBV7-8,TRBJ1-2,CASRGRGRGYGYTF,TGTGCCAGCAGAGGAAGGGGGCGCGGCTATGGCTACACCTTC
NA,NA,TRBV10-2,TRBJ2-7,CASRLDSREQYF,TGCGCCAGCAGACTGGACAGTCGCGAGCAGTACTTC
NA,NA,TRBV19,TRBJ2-7,CASRRQGPHYEQYF,TGTGCCAGCCGGAGGCAGGGACCTCACTACGAGCAGTACTTC
NA,TRBD2,TRBV6-5,TRBJ2-1,CASSNSSGSSYNEQFF,TGTGCCAGCAGTAACTCTAGCGGTAGCTCCTACAATGAGCAGTTCTTC
NA,NA,TRBV20-1,TRBJ2-7,CSARDPAGYSYEQYF,TGCAGTGCTAGAGATCCGGCGGGGTACTCCTACGAGCAGTACTTC
NA,NA,TRBV11-2,TRBJ2-6,CASSLSRTGSVLTF,TGTGCCAGCAGCTTGAGTCGGACCGGGTCGGTCCTGACTTTC
few,NA,TRBV9,TRBJ1-1,CASSVVRGNTEAFF,TGTGCCAGCAGCGTAGTAAGGGGGAACACTGAAGCTTTCTTT
NA,TRBD2,TRBV2,TRBJ2-1,CASLRTSGRREQFF,TGTGCCAGCTTAAGGACTAGCGGGAGGAGGGAGCAGTTCTTC
NA,NA,TRBV6-5,TRBJ2-7,CASSAGTRGEQYF,TGTGCCAGCAGCGCCGGGACACGGGGCGAGCAGTACTTC
NA,NA,TRBV6-6,TRBJ1-1,CASSYQQGNTEAFF,TGTGCCAGCAGTTATCAACAGGGGAACACTGAAGCTTTCTTT
NA,NA,TRBV11-2,TRBJ1-2,CAGSFQGQYYGYTF,TGTGCCGGCAGCTTCCAGGGGCAATACTATGGCTACACCTTC
NA,NA,TRBV18,TRBJ2-5,CASSPRPDQETQYF,TGTGCCAGCTCACCACGTCCAGACCAAGAGACCCAGTACTTC
few,NA,TRBV7-2,TRBJ2-5,CASSGSGAYQETQYF,TGTGCCAGCAGCGGTTCTGGGGCGTACCAAGAGACCCAGTACTTC
NA,NA,TRBV3-1,TRBJ1-1,CASSQGPNRNTEAFF,TGTGCCAGCAGCCAAGGCCCCAATCGGAACACTGAAGCTTTCTTT
NA,TRBD2,TRBV20-1,TRBJ2-3,CSARRGTSGGMKDTQYF,TGCAGTGCTAGGAGGGGGACTAGCGGGGGGATGAAAGATACGCAGTATTTT
few,NA,TRBV6-2/TRBV6-3,TRBJ2-1,CASHVGGYNEQFF,TGTGCCAGCCATGTTGGGGGTTACAATGAGCAGTTCTTC
NA,NA,TRBV20-1,TRBJ1-2,CSARVAVFRYGYTF,TGCAGTGCTAGAGTTGCCGTGTTTCGCTATGGCTACACCTTC
few,NA,TRBV28,TRBJ2-7,CASIGQGRYEQYF,TGTGCCAGCATTGGGCAGGGAAGATACGAGCAGTACTTC
few,TRBD2,TRBV29-1,TRBJ2-1,CSVEGSASGSYNEQFF,TGCAGCGTTGAAGGTTCGGCTAGCGGATCTTACAATGAGCAGTTCTTC
few,NA,TRBV29-1,TRBJ2-2,CSVAPGQNTGELFF,TGCAGCGTTGCCCCGGGACAGAACACCGGGGAGCTGTTTTTT
NA,NA,TRBV4-3,TRBJ2-7,CASSQDRLGFSGQYF,TGCGCCAGCAGCCAAGATCGGTTGGGGTTTTCGGGGCAGTACTTC
NA,NA,TRBV5-5,TRBJ2-4,CASSLYGQKNIQYF,TGTGCCAGCAGCTTGTACGGACAGAAAAACATTCAGTACTTC
NA,NA,TRBV6-5,TRBJ2-1,CASSKGRVYNEQFF,TGTGCCAGCAGTAAAGGACGAGTATACAATGAGCAGTTCTTC
NA,NA,TRBV29-1,TRBJ1-2,CSVDEDGLDGYTF,TGCAGCGTTGATGAGGACGGGTTAGACGGCTACACCTTC
NA,NA,TRBV29-1,TRBJ1-1,CSVGGVSNALNTEAFF,TGCAGCGTTGGGGGGGTGTCGAACGCCTTGAACACTGAAGCTTTCTTT
few,TRBD1,TRBV29-1,TRBJ2-2,CSVQGAGELFF,TGCAGCGTCCAGGGGGCCGGGGAGCTGTTTTTT
once,TRBD1,TRBV27,TRBJ2-7,CASSLLGQNSYEQYF,TGTGCCAGCAGTTTATTGGGACAGAACTCCTACGAGCAGTACTTC
once,NA,TRBV20-1,TRBJ2-7,CSALFLGRSAVFSYEQYF,TGCAGTGCGCTTTTTCTAGGTCGTTCCGCCGTATTCTCCTACGAGCAGTACTTC
NA,NA,TRBV7-9,TRBJ2-7,CASSLGGHTLYEQYF,TGTGCCAGCAGCTTAGGGGGGCATACCCTCTACGAGCAGTACTTC
NA,TRBD2,TRBV20-1,TRBJ2-3,CSARPLAGAPDTQYF,TGCAGTGCTAGACCCCTAGCGGGAGCCCCAGATACGCAGTATTTT
once,NA,TRBV29-1,TRBJ2-1,CSVEIGARSSYNEQFF,TGCAGCGTTGAGATTGGGGCCCGGAGCTCCTACAATGAGCAGTTCTTC
NA,NA,TRBV5-8,TRBJ2-1,CASSLEGAPLYNEQFF,TGTGCCAGCAGCTTGGAAGGGGCGCCCCTCTACAATGAGCAGTTCTTC
NA,TRBD1,TRBV7-6,TRBJ2-1,CASSLAGDSSNEQFF,TGTGCCAGCAGCTTAGCTGGGGACAGCTCCAATGAGCAGTTCTTC
NA,NA,TRBV7-8,TRBJ1-2,CASSLGLGDAAGNTF,TGTGCCAGCAGCTTAGGGCTCGGTGACGCAGCGGGCAACACCTTC
NA,NA,TRBV2,TRBJ1-6,CASSASGPWGDSPLHF,TGTGCCAGCAGCGCTTCCGGGCCGTGGGGAGATTCACCCCTCCACTTT
NA,NA,TRBV13,TRBJ2-1,CASSHRLDWFF,TGTGCCAGCAGCCACCGACTAGACTGGTTCTTC
NA,NA,TRBV29-1,TRBJ2-7,CSVLESGEQYF,TGCAGCGTCCTAGAATCCGGCGAGCAGTACTTC
few,NA,TRBV20-1,TRBJ2-5,CSASGRRESQETQYF,TGCAGTGCTAGTGGACGCAGGGAATCCCAAGAGACCCAGTACTTC
few,TRBD2,TRBV5-1,TRBJ2-1,CASSLRLAGHNEQFF,TGCGCCAGCAGCTTGAGGCTAGCGGGGCACAATGAGCAGTTCTTC
NA,NA,TRBV3-1,TRBJ1-4,CASSSAVREKLFF,TGTGCCAGCAGCTCGGCGGTACGTGAAAAACTGTTTTTT
few,NA,TRBV29-1,TRBJ2-1,CSVVKRTAYNEQFF,TGCAGCGTTGTCAAGCGGACCGCCTACAATGAGCAGTTCTTC
few,TRBD1,TRBV2,TRBJ2-5,CASSPGTGGGETQYF,TGTGCCAGCAGCCCCGGGACAGGGGGTGGAGAGACCCAGTACTTC
NA,TRBD1,TRBV3-1,TRBJ2-7,CASSPYNRGSEQYF,TGTGCCAGCAGCCCCTATAACAGGGGTAGCGAGCAGTACTTC
NA,NA,TRBV7-2,TRBJ2-3,CASSQGTGYTQYF,TGTGCCAGCAGCCAAGGGACGGGATATACGCAGTATTTT
NA,NA,TRBV6-5,TRBJ2-7,CASRIGQLYEQYF,TGTGCCAGCAGGATCGGACAACTCTACGAGCAGTACTTC
NA,TRBD1,TRBV12-3/TRBV12-4,TRBJ1-2,CASTKKGPGGYYGYTF,TGTGCCAGCACTAAAAAGGGGCCAGGGGGTTACTATGGCTACACCTTC
NA,NA,TRBV20-1,TRBJ1-1,CSATDRQLTEAFF,TGCAGTGCTACCGACCGCCAGTTAACTGAAGCTTTCTTT
NA,TRBD2,TRBV20-1,TRBJ2-3,CSARPSGRAAVTDTQYF,TGCAGTGCTAGGCCTAGCGGGAGGGCCGCTGTCACAGATACGCAGTATTTT
NA,TRBD1,TRBV20-1,TRBJ1-2,CSAGRGLGGYTF,TGCAGTGCCGGCAGGGGGCTAGGTGGCTACACCTTC
NA,NA,TRBV3-1,TRBJ2-5,CANSPGVQPQETQYF,TGTGCCAACAGCCCCGGGGTTCAGCCTCAAGAGACCCAGTACTTC
once,TRBD2,TRBV29-1,TRBJ2-7,CSAYLAALGEQYF,TGCAGCGCGTACCTAGCGGCTTTGGGCGAGCAGTACTTC
few,TRBD2,TRBV7-6,TRBJ2-7,CASSSLSGGASNPYEQYF,TGTGCCAGCAGCTCCCTTAGCGGGGGGGCCTCAAACCCCTACGAGCAGTACTTC
NA,NA,TRBV9,TRBJ2-4,CASGSASGIQYF,TGTGCCAGCGGGTCGGCTTCTGGTATTCAGTACTTC
NA,TRBD1,TRBV5-1,TRBJ2-1,CASSPRDRAPPYNEQFF,TGCGCCAGCAGCCCCCGGGACAGGGCTCCCCCTTACAATGAGCAGTTCTTC
NA,NA,TRBV20-1,TRBJ1-2,CSAREVGVGTF,NA
NA,TRBD2,TRBV7-9,TRBJ2-1,CASSGGGTNNEQFF,TGTGCCAGCAGCGGGGGGGGTACCAATAATGAGCAGTTCTTC